One sample yielded the 2 T cell receptor beta chains listed below, sequenced in a study of radiation and T cells in renal cell carcinoma. Method: immunoSEQ multiplex PCR; TCRdb's copy keeps in-frame clones and lacks some. The sample holds about 74,000 clones; 70% to 90% are singletons and the top ten take roughly 6%. Described time point: blood 4 weeks post-SBRT, at nephrectomy. The treatment here: 15 Gy SBRT to primary tumor, nephrectomy 4 weeks later. The specimen was blood, collected from a patient whose treatment included radiotherapy and nephrectomy. The receptors stem from a woman between 65 and 79 years old with renal cell carcinoma.

The chain employs TRBV5-4 and TRBJ2-5, with 8 bases matching TRBD2. Germline assignment: CDR1 SGHNT and CDR2 YYREEE (reference sequence). Losses at the gene ends were 3 bases for V and 3 bases for J; bases not matched to a gene: 4. The CDR3 has 14 amino acids. The CDR3 sequence is CASSSGGIEETQYF. DNA for the CDR3: TGTGCCAGCAGCTCGGGGGGGATAGAAGAGACCCAGTACTTC.

This clone has just one count. The rearrangement uses TRBV7-2 and TRBJ2-5; 10 bases are shared with TRBD2. Trimming removed 3 bases from V and 5 bases from J; junction bases left unmatched: 12. Germline loops: CDR1 SGHTA, CDR2 FQGNSA. The CDR3 has 17 residues. The CDR3 region has the DNA TGTGCCAGCAGCTTCTACCCAGGGCTAGCGGGGGTTGAGACCCAGTACTTC. It encodes CASSFYPGLAGVETQYF.